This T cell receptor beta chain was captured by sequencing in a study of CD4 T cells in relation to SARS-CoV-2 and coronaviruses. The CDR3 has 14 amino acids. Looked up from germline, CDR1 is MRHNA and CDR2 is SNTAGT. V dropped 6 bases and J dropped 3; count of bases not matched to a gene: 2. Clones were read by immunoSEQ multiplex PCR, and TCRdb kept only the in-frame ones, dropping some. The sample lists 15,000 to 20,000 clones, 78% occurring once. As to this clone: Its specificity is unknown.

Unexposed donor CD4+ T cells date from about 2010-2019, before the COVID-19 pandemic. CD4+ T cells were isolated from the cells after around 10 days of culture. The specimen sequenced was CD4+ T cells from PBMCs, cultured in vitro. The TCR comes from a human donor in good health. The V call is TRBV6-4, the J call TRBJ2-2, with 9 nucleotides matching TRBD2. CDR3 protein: CASRRLADTGELFF. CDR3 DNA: TGTGCCAGCAGGAGACTAGCGGACACCGGGGAGCTGTTTTTT.